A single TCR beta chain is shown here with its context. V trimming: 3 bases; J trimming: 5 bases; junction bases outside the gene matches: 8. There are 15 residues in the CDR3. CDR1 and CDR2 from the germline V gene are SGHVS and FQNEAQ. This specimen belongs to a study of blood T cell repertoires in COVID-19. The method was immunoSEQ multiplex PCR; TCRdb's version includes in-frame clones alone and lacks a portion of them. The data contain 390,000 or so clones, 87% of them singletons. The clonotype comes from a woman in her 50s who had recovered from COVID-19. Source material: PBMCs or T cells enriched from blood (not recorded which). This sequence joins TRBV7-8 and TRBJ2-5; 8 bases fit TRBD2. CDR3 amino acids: CASSFLAGGGETQYF. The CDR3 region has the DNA TGTGCCAGCAGCTTTTTGGCGGGGGGCGGGGAGACCCAGTACTTC.